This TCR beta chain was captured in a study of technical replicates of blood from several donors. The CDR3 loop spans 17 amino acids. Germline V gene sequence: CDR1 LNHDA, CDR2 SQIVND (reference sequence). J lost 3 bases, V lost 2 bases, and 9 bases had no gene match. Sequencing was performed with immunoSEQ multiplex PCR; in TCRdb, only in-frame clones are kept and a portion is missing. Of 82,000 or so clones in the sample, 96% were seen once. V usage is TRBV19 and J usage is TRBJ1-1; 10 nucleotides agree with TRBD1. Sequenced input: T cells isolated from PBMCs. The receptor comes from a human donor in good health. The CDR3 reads CASSITAGTGAYTEAFF. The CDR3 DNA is TGTGCCAGTAGTATAACGGCCGGGACAGGGGCATACACTGAAGCTTTCTTT. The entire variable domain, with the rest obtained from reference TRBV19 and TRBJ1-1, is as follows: DGGITQSPKYLFRKEGQNVTLSCEQNLNHDAMYWYRQDPGQGLRLIYYSQIVNDFQKGDIAEGYSVSREKKESFPLTVTSAQKNPTAFYLCASSITAGTGAYTEAFFGQGTRLTVV.